Listed below are T cell receptor delta chains from one sample, sequenced in a study of gamma-delta chains in newborns, infants, children. TCRdb fed the reads to CATT. The profile shows around 2,000 delta-chain clones, roughly 1.5% of them singletons. Sequenced material: blood. The receptors here all came from a child who was a newborn, infant or young child, either healthy, febrile or measles-vaccinated (not recorded which). Each CDR3 is given with its conserved first and last residue. Fields, in order: J gene, D gene, V gene, clone size, CDR3 DNA, CDR3 protein. The D gene is left open where the match is weak. The listing skips clone size in some rows; elsewhere it reads once, few, many or a size class.

TRDJ1 | NA | TRDV1 | medium-sized | TGTGCTCTTGGGGAAGAATCCTTCCTACCCCCTTACTGGGGGACTCCTACCCTAGACACCGATAAACTCATCTTT | CALGEESFLPPYWGTPTLDTDKLIF
TRDJ1 | TRDD3 | TRDV1 | medium-sized | TGTGCTCTTGGGGAACTAACCCCTATAGAATGGGGGAGGATTGGCACCGATAAACTCATCTTT | CALGELTPIEWGRIGTDKLIF
TRDJ1 | NA | TRDV1 | medium-sized | TGTGCTCTTGGGGACATCGGCCTTCCACCCCTTGCTGGGGGGTACTACACCGATAAACTCATCTTT | CALGDIGLPPLAGGYYTDKLIF
TRDJ1 | NA | TRDV1 | medium-sized | TGTGCTCTTGGGGTACTTCCTACGGGGGATTCTCCCGATAAACTCATCTTT | CALGVLPTGDSPDKLIF
TRDJ2 | TRDD3 | TRDV3 | medium-sized | TGTGCCTCCTACCCACTGGGGGATATGTCAGCTTTGACAGCACAACTCTTCTTT | CASYPLGDMSALTAQLFF
TRDJ1 | TRDD3 | TRDV1 | medium-sized | TGTGCTCTTGGGGAACGGGGGGTTACTACGGACTGGGGGATTCTTCTTGGATCCACCGATAAACTCATCTTT | CALGERGVTTDWGILLGSTDKLIF
TRDJ1 | NA | TRDV1 | large | TGTGCTCTTGGGGAACCCCACTATCGTTCGCCCCTACAGCCGTATAATAAACTCATCTTT | CALGEPHYRSPLQPYNKLIF
TRDJ1 | TRDD3 | TRDV1 | medium-sized | TGTGCTCTTGGGGAGACCAGATTCTGGGGGAAAGATAAACTCATCTTT | CALGETRFWGKDKLIF
TRDJ1 | TRDD2 | TRDV1 | NA | TGTGCTCTTGGGGAACTCTGGTACCTTCCTCAATTAGGTGGTGTACAGTCTAAGTACTCGCCAAAACAGACTGATAAACTCATCTTT | CALGELWYLPQLGGVQSKYSPKQTDKLIF
TRDJ1 | NA | TRDV1 | NA | TGTGCTCTTCTGCCTTCCTACGTCCCCCTCGTACTGGGGGGTACGGAAATCCGAAATTTCGATAAACTCATCTTT | CALLPSYVPLVLGGTEIRNFDKLIF
TRDJ1 | NA | TRDV2 | large | TGTGCCTGTGACACCGCGGGATATGGGTTTGACCAGTACACCGATAAACTCATCTTT | CACDTAGYGFDQYTDKLIF
TRDJ1 | TRDD3 | TRDV1 | hyperexpanded | TGTGCTCTTGGGGAAATCTTCGTTTGGGGGATTCCCGATAAACTCATCTTT | CALGEIFVWGIPDKLIF
TRDJ1 | NA | TRDV1 | medium-sized | TGTGCTCTTGGGGAACTCCCCCCTTCCTACACCGTGGGGGGGATATATTCCGATAAACTCATCTTT | CALGELPPSYTVGGIYSDKLIF
TRDJ1 | TRDD2 | TRDV1 | medium-sized | TGTGCTCTTGGGGAATATAGGTACAGTACCCCGCCTTCCTACTGGGCGGGGGCCTCTACCGATAAACTCATCTTT | CALGEYRYSTPPSYWAGASTDKLIF
TRDJ1 | TRDD3 | TRDV3 | medium-sized | TGTGCCTCCGACGTACTGGGGGATGACACCGATAAACTCATCTTT | CASDVLGDDTDKLIF
TRDJ1 | TRDD3 | TRDV3 | large | TGTGCCTTTGGTCACTGGGGGACGGCCGATAAACTCATCTTT | CAFGHWGTADKLIF
TRDJ2 | NA | TRDV1 | large | TGTGCTCTTGGGGAACTTGGTTTGGTGGCACAACTCTTCTTT | CALGELGLVAQLFF
TRDJ1 | TRDD3 | TRDV3 | medium-sized | TGTGCCTTTAGCAACGACCATGGGGGATACGCGTACACCGATAAACTCATCTTT | CAFSNDHGGYAYTDKLIF
TRDJ1 | NA | TRDV1 | large | TGTGCTCTTGGGGAACGGTCCCCTTCCTTCCTAGAGGGATACGGGGGGGAGACCGATAAACTCATCTTT | CALGERSPSFLEGYGGETDKLIF
TRDJ1 | TRDD3 | TRDV1 | medium-sized | TGTGCTCTTGGGGAATCCACTGGGGGATACAGGACCGATAAACTCATCTTT | CALGESTGGYRTDKLIF
TRDJ3 | TRDD3 | TRDV2 | few | TGTGCCTGTGACACCGATGGGTGGCCGACGCCCCGACCTAAACTGGGGGACTTCGGGTCCTGGGACACCCGACAGATGTTTTTC | CACDTDGWPTPRPKLGDFGSWDTRQMFF
TRDJ1 | NA | TRDV2 | large | TGTGCCTGTGACGAAGCGAGGGGGTACTGGGAGGTCGATAAACTCATCTTT | CACDEARGYWEVDKLIF
TRDJ1 | NA | TRDV1 | hyperexpanded | TGTGCTCTTGGGGAATTCCCCCTCTCAGGCAGAACTAGACTCATCTTT | CALGEFPLSGRTRLIF
TRDJ1 | TRDD3 | TRDV1 | medium-sized | TGTGCTCTTGGGGCCTACGAGGTGTACTGGGGGATAGGTGAAGATAAACTCATCTTT | CALGAYEVYWGIGEDKLIF
TRDJ1 | TRDD3 | TRDV1 | large | TGTGCTCTTGGGGAACCAACATCCTACTGGGGGATACCCACCGATAAACTCATCTTT | CALGEPTSYWGIPTDKLIF
TRDJ1 | NA | TRDV1 | medium-sized | TGTGCTCTTGGGGAAGGGCCCGACGGGGAAAATAAACTCATCTTT | CALGEGPDGENKLIF
TRDJ1 | TRDD3 | TRDV1 | medium-sized | TGTGCTCTTGGGGAACTTGGAGTACTGGGGGCTTACACCGATAAACTCATCTTT | CALGELGVLGAYTDKLIF
TRDJ1 | TRDD3 | TRDV1 | large | TGTGCTCTTGGGGAGCCTTCCCATGGTCGTACTGGGGGAGCCAACACCGATAAACTCATCTTT | CALGEPSHGRTGGANTDKLIF